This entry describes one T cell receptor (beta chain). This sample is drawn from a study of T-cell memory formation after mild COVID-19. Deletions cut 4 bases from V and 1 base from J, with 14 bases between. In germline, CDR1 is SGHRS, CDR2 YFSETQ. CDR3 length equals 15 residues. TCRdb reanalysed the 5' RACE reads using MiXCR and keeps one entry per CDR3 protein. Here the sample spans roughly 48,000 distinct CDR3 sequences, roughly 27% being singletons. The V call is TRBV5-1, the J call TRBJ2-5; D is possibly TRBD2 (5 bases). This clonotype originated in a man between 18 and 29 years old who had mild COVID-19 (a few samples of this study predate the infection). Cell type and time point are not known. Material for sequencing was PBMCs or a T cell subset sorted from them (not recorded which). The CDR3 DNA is TGCGCCAGCAGCAGGTGGTCTAGCAGCCAAGAGACCCAGTACTTC. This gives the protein CASSRWSSSQETQYF.